Below, one T cell receptor (beta chain) is given with its context. The antigen remains undetermined. This table comes from immunoSEQ multiplex PCR, and its TCRdb copy is limited to in-frame clones, with some not included. The table has roughly 75,000 clones, roughly 94% seen once. The J segment lost 2 bases and the V segment lost 0 bases, leaving 10 bases of the junction unmatched. The CDR3 sequence is 19 residues long. CDR1 LGHNA and CDR2 YNFKEQ come from the germline V gene. This entry belongs to a study of cytomegalovirus exposure and HLA in healthy donors. Study-wide results and limits: Specificity of three CMV-associated chains for CMV antigens was verified in vitro.

Sequencing was carried out using PBMCs. This TCR was sampled from a woman between 18 and 29 years old in good health and CMV-seronegative. The chain carries TRBV4-2 and TRBJ2-3; 11 bases agree with TRBD2. The CDR3 sequence is CASSQEFSLAGGNTDTQYF. The CDR3 DNA reads TGTGCCAGCAGCCAAGAGTTTTCGCTAGCGGGGGGTAACACAGATACGCAGTATTTT.